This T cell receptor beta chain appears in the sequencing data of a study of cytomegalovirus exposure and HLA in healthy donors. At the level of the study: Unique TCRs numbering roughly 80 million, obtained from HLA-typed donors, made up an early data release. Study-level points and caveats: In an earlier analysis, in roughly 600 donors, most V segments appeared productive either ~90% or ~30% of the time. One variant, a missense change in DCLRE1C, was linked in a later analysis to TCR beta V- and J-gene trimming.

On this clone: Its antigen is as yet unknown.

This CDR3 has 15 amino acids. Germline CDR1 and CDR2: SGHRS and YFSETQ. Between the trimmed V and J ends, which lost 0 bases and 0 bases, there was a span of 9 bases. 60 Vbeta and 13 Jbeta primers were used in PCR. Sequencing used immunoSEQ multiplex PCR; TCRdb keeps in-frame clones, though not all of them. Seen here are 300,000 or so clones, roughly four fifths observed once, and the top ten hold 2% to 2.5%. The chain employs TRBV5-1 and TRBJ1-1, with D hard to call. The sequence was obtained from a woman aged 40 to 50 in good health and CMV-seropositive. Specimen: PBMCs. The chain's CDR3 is CASSLGGELNTEAFF. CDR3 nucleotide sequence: TGCGCCAGCAGCTTGGGAGGAGAATTGAACACTGAAGCTTTCTTT.